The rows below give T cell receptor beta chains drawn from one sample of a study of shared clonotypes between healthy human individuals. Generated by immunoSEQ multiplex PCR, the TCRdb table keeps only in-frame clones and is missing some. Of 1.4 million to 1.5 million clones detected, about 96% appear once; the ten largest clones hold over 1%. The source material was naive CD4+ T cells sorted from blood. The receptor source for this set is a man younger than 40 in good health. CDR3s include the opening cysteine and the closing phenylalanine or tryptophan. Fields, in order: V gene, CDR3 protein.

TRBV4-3	CASSQQVQKNTGELFF
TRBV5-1	CASRSGPTNSYEQYF
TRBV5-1	CASSLEEGRETQYF
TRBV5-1	CASSRTGEWEQYF
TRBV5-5	CASSLMGREQYF
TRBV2	CASRVLRGSNTGELFF
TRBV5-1	CASSLGTGAGNTIYF
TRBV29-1	CSVGTSGLPRAHEQFF
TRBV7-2	CASSLPGLANNEQFF
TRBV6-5	CASTTLGQYF
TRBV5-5	CASSPWGSAGTGELFF
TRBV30	CAWGSGETQYF
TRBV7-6	CASSLGADPRVEQYF
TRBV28	CASSSQVTGELFF
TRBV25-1	CASSAGTPYEQYF
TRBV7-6	CASSPTYWLAGGPKETQYF
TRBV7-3	CASSLFGLAGGNEQFF
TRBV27	CASSPPGAFTQYF
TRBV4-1	CASSQEPGTGVLEQYF
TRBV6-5	CASSASQGTNTEAFF
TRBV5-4	CASSLESMGAGAIF
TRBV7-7	CASSQGGLAGDEQFF
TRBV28	CASSSRGAVEKLFF
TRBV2	CASRALAGAYNEQFF
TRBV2	CASSGRSYEQYF
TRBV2	CASSTDRGSYNEQFF
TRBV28	CASINSRATEAFF